This T cell receptor (beta chain) was captured in a study of cytomegalovirus exposure and HLA in healthy donors. Both 60 Vbeta primers and 13 Jbeta primers went into the PCR. Profiling relied on immunoSEQ multiplex PCR, and the TCRdb table lists in-frame clones only, not all of them. Here the sample spans 100,000 to 150,000 clones, roughly 82% being singletons. The CDR3 spans 14 residues. CDR1 and CDR2 from the germline V gene are SGHRS and YFSETQ. V shed 0 bases and J shed 3 bases, with 10 bases lying between them. Whole-study findings and limits: Later work found that TCR association rates differed between HLA loci; DRB1 had the most and HLA-C the fewest.

This clone was seen a handful of times. Its antigen is undetermined. This sequence originates from a woman in her forties in good health and CMV-seropositive. This rearrangement joins TRBV5-1 to TRBJ2-7, with D hard to call. Material for sequencing was PBMCs. The CDR3 loop is CASSLDSNGYEQYF. The CDR3 DNA reads as TGCGCCAGCAGCTTGGACTCGAACGGCTACGAGCAGTACTTC.